This T cell receptor (beta chain) was identified in a study of blood T cells in healthy people across ages. About 10 milliliters of peripheral blood were drawn from each donor into EDTA-treated tubes. V trimming: 0 bases; J trimming: 4 bases; junction bases outside the gene matches: 5. The length of the CDR3 is 15 residues. The germline gives CDR1 ENHRY, CDR2 SYGVKD. In this sample, this clonotype turned up a few times. With a J-beta primer mix and a sample-barcoded 5' primer, a second PCR ran about 6 to 11 cycles. Every single cDNA molecule received a tag from a template-switch adaptor with 12 random nucleotides. One entry per CDR3 protein results from TCRdb running MiXCR on the 5' RACE reads. The table has over 750,000 distinct CDR3 sequences, 20% to 25% seen once; the top ten hold more than 7.5%. The same specimen was also included in a second study, on T cells of mothers and their children. From that report: Thymic selection molds TCR recombination output in much the same way for related pairs as for unrelated pairs.

The J gene is TRBJ2-7, the V gene TRBV10-3; TRBD1 matches 8 bases. Specimen: blood. The clonotype comes from a boy aged 5-17 years in good health. CDR3 sequence: CAISESSNRGYEQYF. The CDR3 bases are TGTGCCATCAGTGAGTCGAGTAACAGGGGGTACGAGCAGTACTTC.